A selection of T cell receptor beta chains follows, all from one sample in a study of T-cell reconstitution after alpha-beta-depleted transplantation in children. MiXCR, run by TCRdb on the PCR reads, gives a single entry per CDR3 protein. There are around 370,000 distinct CDR3 sequences in the sample; about a tenth occur only once, and around 2.5% lies in the top ten. The sample was PBMCs from the stem cell graft donor, taken from the stem cell graft. Every receptor here comes from a human donor who donated a stem cell graft to a child with acute lymphoblastic leukemia. Both conserved end residues are part of each CDR3. The D gene is left open where the match is weak. Expanded clones get a size class; other rows say once, few or many, or leave the size out.

abundance	d_gene	j_gene	v_gene	CDR3nt	CDR3aa
many	.	TRBJ2-2	TRBV9	TGTGCCAGCAGCGTAGCCGGTACCGGGGAGCTGTTTTTT	CASSVAGTGELFF
.	.	TRBJ1-1	TRBV4-1	TGCGCCAGCAGCCAAGGCTCGGGACACCCGAACACTGAAGCTTTCTTT	CASSQGSGHPNTEAFF
many	TRBD2	TRBJ2-1	TRBV20-1	TGCAGTGCTCGCCGGGGGCGCAGAGGACTAGCGGAGTCTTTGGGTGAGCAGTTCTTC	CSARRGRRGLAESLGEQFF
many	.	TRBJ2-2	TRBV7-9	TGTGCCAGCAGACCTGACACCGGGGAGCTGTTTTTT	CASRPDTGELFF
.	.	TRBJ2-3	TRBV7-2	TGTGCCAGCAGCCATCCCTCGGATACGCAGTATTTT	CASSHPSDTQYF
few	.	TRBJ1-2	TRBV29-1	TGCAGCGTTGCTCCCGCATTAAACTATGGCTACACCTTC	CSVAPALNYGYTF
many	TRBD1	TRBJ2-7	TRBV6-1	TGTGCCAGCACCAGGGACAGGGGCTACGAGCAGTACTTC	CASTRDRGYEQYF
.	.	TRBJ2-3	TRBV20-1	TGCAGTGCTAGTGTTCTCCGGGAGAGCACAGATACGCAGTATTTT	CSASVLRESTDTQYF
few	.	TRBJ1-1	TRBV6-5	TGTGCCAGCAGTTATGGGGGCCTGGGGAACACTGAAGCTTTCTTT	CASSYGGLGNTEAFF
many	.	TRBJ2-3	TRBV7-8	TGTGCCAGCAGCTGGCAGGCAGATACGCAGTATTTT	CASSWQADTQYF
few	.	TRBJ2-1	TRBV5-1	TGCGCCAGCAGGACCCGGACGGGGCGAGGAAGTGAGCAGTTCTTC	CASRTRTGRGSEQFF
few	.	TRBJ2-4	TRBV5-5	TGTGCCAGCAGCCAAAACCTCGGGGGTCTGGCCAAAAACATTCAGTACTTC	CASSQNLGGLAKNIQYF
.	.	TRBJ2-3	TRBV12-3/TRBV12-4	TGTGCCAGCAGGACCCTCAACCAGGATACGCAGTATTTT	CASRTLNQDTQYF
many	.	TRBJ2-2	TRBV7-8	TGTGCCACCAGCGGCAGGGGCGGTTGGACCGGGGAGCTGTTTTTT	CATSGRGGWTGELFF
few	.	TRBJ1-4	TRBV5-1	TGCGCCAGCAGCTTAGACGAAGGTCCTGCAACTAATGAAAAACTGTTTTTT	CASSLDEGPATNEKLFF
few	.	TRBJ1-2	TRBV28	TGTGCCACCATCGGACAGAACTATGGCTACACCTTC	CATIGQNYGYTF
.	TRBD1	TRBJ2-1	TRBV20-1	TGCAGTGCGGCAGGGGGTGGCGGCTCCTACAATGAGCAGTTCTTC	CSAAGGGGSYNEQFF
.	TRBD2	TRBJ2-5	TRBV28	TGTGCCAGCAGTTTCCGACTAGCGGAGGTCTCTGAGGAGACCCAGTACTTC	CASSFRLAEVSEETQYF
few	.	TRBJ1-2	TRBV5-5	TGTGCCAGCAGCTTTAGCGGAACTAACTATGGCTACACCTTC	CASSFSGTNYGYTF
.	.	TRBJ2-1	TRBV25-1	TGTGCCAGCAGCGGACCTATGACGCCTGTGGATGAGCAGTTCTTC	CASSGPMTPVDEQFF
.	TRBD2	TRBJ2-1	TRBV11-1	TGTGCCAGCAGCTTTCCTCAGGGACTAGCGGGAGGGCCTCACAATGAGCAGTTCTTC	CASSFPQGLAGGPHNEQFF
few	.	TRBJ2-1	TRBV7-9	TGTGCCAGCTACGGGAGTGGGAACAATGAGCAGTTCTTC	CASYGSGNNEQFF
.	.	TRBJ2-2	TRBV12-3/TRBV12-4	TGTGCCAGCAGTCAGAGATGGGTCGGGGAGCTGTTTTTT	CASSQRWVGELFF
many	TRBD1	TRBJ2-7	TRBV7-2	TGTGCCAGCAGCCAGGGTCCGACAGGGGAAGTCTACGAGCAGTACTTC	CASSQGPTGEVYEQYF
few	TRBD1	TRBJ2-6	TRBV12-3/TRBV12-4	TGTGCCAGCAGTTCCCTCCTCGGGACAGGGGATAACTCTGGGGCCAACGTCCTGACTTTC	CASSSLLGTGDNSGANVLTF
.	.	TRBJ2-2	TRBV4-1	TGCGCCAGCAGCCAAGAAGGACTGGCCTCCACCGGGGAGCTGTTTTTT	CASSQEGLASTGELFF
.	.	TRBJ2-5	TRBV18	TGTGCCAGCTCACCCAACCAGGGTTTAGGAGAGACCCAGTACTTC	CASSPNQGLGETQYF
.	TRBD2	TRBJ2-1	TRBV20-1	TGCAGTGCTAGAATGGGGACTAGCGGGAGTAATGAGCAGTTCTTC	CSARMGTSGSNEQFF
.	.	TRBJ1-4	TRBV7-2	TGTGCCAGCAGCTTAAGACGCTCCTCTCAAACCCAGAGGGAAAAACTGTTTTTT	CASSLRRSSQTQREKLFF
.	TRBD2	TRBJ2-7	TRBV7-8	TGTGCCAGCAGCCCCCACCGACTAGCGGGAGGGCGCCACTACGAGCAGTACTTC	CASSPHRLAGGRHYEQYF
few	.	TRBJ2-5	TRBV27	TGTGCCAGCAGCCCCGGGGAGCCAAGATGGTTCGAGGAGACCCAGTACTTC	CASSPGEPRWFEETQYF
few	.	TRBJ1-4	TRBV29-1	TGCAGCGTCACACTGGGGGGAACTAATGAAAAACTGTTTTTT	CSVTLGGTNEKLFF